The 24 T cell receptor beta chains reported below all come from one sample, sequenced in a study of CD8 T cells in ankylosing spondylitis. Study-level findings and limits: Within ankylosing spondylitis blood, a TCR beta motif made up of eight highly homologous variants appeared to be characteristic.

The antigens of these receptors remain unknown. TCRdb fed the 5' RACE reads into MiXCR, producing one record per CDR3 protein. Of 350,000 to 550,000 distinct CDR3 sequences in the sample, roughly a quarter were seen once. Sequencing input: blood, either unsorted or a sorted T cell fraction (not recorded which). All receptors come from a male donor with ankylosing spondylitis.

J is TRBJ2-7 and V is TRBV20-1; D assignment may be TRBD1 or TRBD2 (6 bases each). With 6 bases removed from V and 3 bases from J, the gap between germline ends came to 15 bases. Per germline, CDR1 DFQATT and CDR2 SNEGSKA (reference sequence). This CDR3 region has 13 residues. The CDR3: CSAIEGGLYEQYF. CDR3 nucleotide sequence: TGCAGTGCGATAGAGGGGGGTCTCTACGAGCAGTACTTC.

This chain joins TRBV20-1 and TRBJ1-5; tentatively, D is TRBD1 (5 bases). This CDR3 contains 15 residues. CDR1 is DFQATT and CDR2 is SNEGSKA in the germline V gene (reference sequence). V was cut by 6 bases and J by 4 bases, with 19 bases left in between. The CDR3 region has the DNA TGCAGTGCCGATACGGGGCAGGGATCTAATCAGCCCCAGCATTTT. Translated: CSADTGQGSNQPQHF.

In its sample, this clonotype was seen a few times. This chain uses TRBV7-2 with TRBJ2-7; D may be TRBD1 (6 bases). Germline V lookup: CDR1 SGHTA, CDR2 FQGNSA. V lost 5 bases, J lost 3 bases, and 11 bases lay in between. The CDR3 is made up of 13 amino acids. The CDR3 spells CASSARGFYEQYF. CDR3 DNA sequence: TGTGCCAGCAGCGCCAGGGGATTCTACGAGCAGTACTTC.

This clonotype was seen a single time. This sequence joins TRBV9 and TRBJ2-3; 9 nucleotides line up with TRBD2. V shed 1 base and J 5 bases; nucleotides not matched to a gene: 5. Germline assignment: CDR1 SGDLS and CDR2 YYNGEE. CDR3 length: 15 amino acids. CDR3 DNA: TGTGCCAGCAGCGTAAATTTAGCGGGAGAAGATACGCAGTATTTT. It codes for CASSVNLAGEDTQYF.

The table lists this clonotype with a few counts. This chain uses TRBV7-9 with TRBJ2-1; D gene uncertain. This CDR3 has 13 amino acids. Trimming cost V 1 base and J 7 bases, with 8 bases left between them. CDR1 SEHNR and CDR2 FQNEAQ come from the germline V gene (reference sequence). CDR3 DNA sequence: TGTGCCAGCAGCTTAGACCCCGAGAATGAGCAGTTCTTC. Protein sequence: CASSLDPENEQFF.

This clonotype has more than one count but fewer than ten. The CDR3 sequence is CASSLTGQLLSYEQYV. Here the CDR3 DNA reads TGTGCCAGCAGTCTTACGGGACAACTATTGTCCTACGAGCAGTACGTC. The V call is TRBV27, the J call TRBJ2-7, with D possibly being TRBD1 (6 bases). Germline V gives CDR1 MNHEY, CDR2 SMNVEV (reference sequence). V lost 5 bases and J 1 base, leaving 18 bases between the germline ends. The CDR3 is 16 amino acids.

The chain is built from TRBV5-1 and TRBJ2-1; 10 bases align to TRBD1. Germline V lookup: CDR1 SGHRS, CDR2 YFSETQ. CDR3 size: 18 residues. Trimming took 3 bases from V and 2 from J; bases not matched to a gene: 11. The CDR3, as DNA: TGCGCCAGCAGCTCGATATTATGGGACAGGGGAGCCTACAATGAGCAGTTCTTC. It translates to CASSSILWDRGAYNEQFF.

The chain joins TRBV3-1 to TRBJ2-1; 7 nucleotides agree with TRBD2. The CDR3 extends over 16 amino acids. V dropped 1 base and J dropped 6; count of bases not matched to a gene: 9. The germline V gene encodes CDR1 LGHDT and CDR2 YNNKEL (reference sequence). The chain's CDR3 is CASSQVGRAPGNEQFF. In nucleotides, the CDR3 is TGTGCCAGCAGCCAAGTGGGGAGGGCCCCGGGCAATGAGCAGTTCTTC.

This clonotype was observed a few times. The CDR3 DNA is TGTGCCAGCAGTTTAATCTCGGCTAGCGGGAGATTGGGTGTAGGCCAAGAGACCCAGTACTTC. Amino acids: CASSLISASGRLGVGQETQYF. The gene calls are TRBV27 and TRBJ2-5, with 10 positions matching TRBD2. From germline, CDR1 is MNHEY and CDR2 SMNVEV (reference sequence). J gave up 1 base and V 2 bases, and 19 bases lay outside the gene matches. The CDR3 sequence is 21 residues long.

This clonotype was picked up a small number of times. The chain links TRBV20-1 to TRBJ2-1; 11 nucleotides line up with TRBD2. The CDR3 is 16 amino acids. The V segment lost 1 base and the J segment 5 bases; nucleotides outside the gene matches: 7. Germline V gene sequence: CDR1 DFQATT, CDR2 SNEGSKA (reference sequence). The CDR3: CSARGVAGGLDNEQFF. The DNA for the CDR3 is TGCAGTGCTAGAGGGGTAGCGGGAGGGTTGGACAATGAGCAGTTCTTC.

V gene TRBV4-2 combines with J gene TRBJ1-2; a possible D gene is TRBD1 (5 bases). Germline loops: CDR1 LGHNA, CDR2 YNFKEQ. The V and J ends lost 3 bases and 6 bases respectively, with 17 bases between them. This CDR3 is built from 15 residues. CDR3 sequence (DNA): TGTGCCAGCAGCCACCCGGCGGGGACCGAACATGGCTACACCTTC. It is translated as CASSHPAGTEHGYTF.

This clonotype showed up just a few times. The rearrangement links TRBV29-1 to TRBJ1-1; a weak D match, TRBD1 (6 bases). Trimming took off 7 bases at V and 1 base at J, with 10 bases between the two ends. The CDR3 has 12 residues. Germline V lookup: CDR1 SQVTM, CDR2 ANQGSEA. CDR3 bases: TGCAGCGGTGGACAGCCGAACACTGAAGCTTTCTTT. It yields the protein CSGGQPNTEAFF.

V and J are TRBV5-1 and TRBJ2-3; D may match TRBD1 or TRBD2 (5 bases each). From germline, CDR1 is SGHRS and CDR2 YFSETQ. V lost 4 bases and J 4 bases, leaving 13 bases between the germline ends. The length of the CDR3 is 14 residues. This CDR3 reads CASSTGTPADTQYF. Written as DNA, the CDR3 is TGCGCCAGCAGCACCGGGACCCCCGCAGATACGCAGTATTTT.

Only a few counts were recorded for this clonotype. The chain joins TRBV12-3 or TRBV12-4 to TRBJ1-3; 11 positions agree with TRBD1. V shed 5 bases, J shed 2 bases, and the junction held 8 bases outside the gene matches. The CDR3 spans 17 residues. CDR3 loop: CASSNRDRGGTGNTIYF. CDR3 DNA: TGTGCCAGCAGTAACCGGGACAGGGGGGGTACTGGAAACACCATATATTTT.

The chain has TRBV28 and TRBJ2-7; D is undetermined. V was trimmed by 3 bases and J by 6 bases, leaving 9 bases between them. CDR1 and CDR2 (germline): MDHEN, SYDVKM. This CDR3 has 12 residues. DNA of the CDR3: TGTGCCAGCAGTTTGGAAAGGAGCGAGCAGTACGTC. Residues: CASSLERSEQYV.

This clonotype was seen more than once but under ten times. V gene TRBV24-1 combines with J gene TRBJ2-5; TRBD2 matches at 10 bases. Germline CDR1 and CDR2: KGHDR and SFDVKD. This CDR3 contains 15 residues. With V trimmed by 4 bases and J by 1 base, 2 bases remained unmatched. This CDR3 is CATSDTSGVQETQYF. In DNA, the CDR3 is TGTGCCACCAGTGACACTAGCGGGGTCCAAGAGACCCAGTACTTC.

This clonotype was observed a handful of times. The gene calls are TRBV11-3 and TRBJ2-1; D gene ambiguous. Deletions cut 5 bases from V and 8 bases from J, with 19 bases between. Per the germline V gene, CDR1 is SGHNT and CDR2 is YENEEA. CDR3 size: 15 residues. CDR3 sequence reads: CASSHRVPFFDEQFF. In DNA, the CDR3 is TGTGCCAGCAGCCACCGGGTCCCCTTTTTCGATGAGCAGTTCTTC.

This clonotype occurred many times. J is TRBJ1-3 and V is TRBV7-9, with no clear D. The CDR3 loop spans 14 amino acids. Looked up from germline, CDR1 is SEHNR and CDR2 is FQNEAQ (reference sequence). Trimming took 5 bases from V and 0 from J, leaving 8 bases between them. The CDR3 spells CASSKTFSGNTIYF. CDR3 DNA: TGTGCCAGCAGCAAGACTTTCTCTGGAAACACCATATATTTT.

The rearrangement uses TRBV7-8 and TRBJ2-5, with D perhaps TRBD2 (6 bases). CDR1 is SGHVS and CDR2 is FQNEAQ in the germline V gene. Trimming removed 2 bases at V and 1 base at J, with 14 bases between. This CDR3 region has 16 residues. CDR3 sequence (DNA): TGTGCCAGCAGCTTAAACGCGGGAATGATCCAAGAGACCCAGTACTTC. Translated: CASSLNAGMIQETQYF.

The table lists this clonotype with a few counts. CDR3 in amino acids: CASSEDPNSYNEQFF. As DNA, the CDR3 is TGCGCCAGCAGTGAGGACCCGAACTCCTACAATGAGCAGTTCTTC. The gene calls are TRBV10-1 and TRBJ2-1; D remains ambiguous. The length of the CDR3 is 15 residues. V shed 2 bases and J shed 0 bases, with 8 bases lying between them. Germline V CDR1 and CDR2: WNHNN, SYGVQD (reference sequence).

This clonotype is a singleton in its sample. This rearrangement joins TRBV5-4 to TRBJ2-5; the match to TRBD2 covers 11 bases. J lost 5 bases, V lost 4 bases, and 7 bases had no gene match. CDR3 size: 15 residues. Germline V gives CDR1 SGHNT, CDR2 YYREEE (reference sequence). The CDR3 bases are TGTGCCAGCAGCAAGAAGGCTAGCGGGGGGGAGACCCAGTACTTC. Translation: CASSKKASGGETQYF.

This clonotype appeared a few times. The chain links TRBV3-1 to TRBJ2-3; no reliable D call. The V end was cut by 0 bases, the J end by 2 bases, with 6 bases between. Germline loops: CDR1 LGHDT, CDR2 YNNKEL (reference sequence). The CDR3 runs 14 residues. The CDR3 DNA sequence: TGTGCCAGCAGCCAAGAGGGCACCACAGATACGCAGTATTTT. Translation: CASSQEGTTDTQYF.

This clonotype was found a few times. The rearrangement uses TRBV12-5 and TRBJ1-3; D is unclear. CDR3 length: 16 residues. Germline-derived CDR1 and CDR2 are LGHNT and FRNRAP. Trimming took off 2 bases at V and 0 bases at J, with 11 bases between the two ends. The CDR3 is CASGLFQAVSGNTIYF. Written as DNA, the CDR3 is TGTGCTAGTGGTTTGTTCCAGGCCGTCTCTGGAAACACCATATATTTT.

The chain carries TRBV5-1 and TRBJ2-5, with D unresolved. The CDR3 is made up of 17 amino acids. Trimming stripped 4 bases from V and 2 bases from J, with 21 bases between. Germline assignment: CDR1 SGHRS and CDR2 YFSETQ. The CDR3 DNA follows: TGCGCCAGCAGCGTCCTGGGTGGTGGGCAGATTCAAGAGACCCAGTACTTC. Protein sequence: CASSVLGGGQIQETQYF.